Listed below are T cell receptor beta chains from one sample, sequenced in a study of multiple sclerosis patients with progressive multifocal leukoencephalopathy. TCRdb's table, derived via immunoSEQ multiplex PCR, lists solely in-frame clones and lacks some. This table holds roughly 34,000 clones, roughly 87% found once. The sequences come from PBMCs, collected from a patient treated with natalizumab. All receptors derive from a human donor with progressive multifocal leukoencephalopathy. Each CDR3 is given with its conserved first and last residue. D genes are given only for firm matches. Only part of the rows carry a size: once, few, many, or a class if the clone is expanded.

v_call: TRBV4-2; d_call: .; clone_size: .; j_call: TRBJ2-7; cdr3_nt: TGTGCCAGCAGCCACGAGTCTTACGAGCAGTACTTC; cdr3_aa: CASSHESYEQYF
v_call: TRBV28; d_call: TRBD2; clone_size: .; j_call: TRBJ2-1; cdr3_nt: TGTGCCAGCAGCGGCGGGGGGCTAGCGGGAAACGATGAGCAGTTCTTC; cdr3_aa: CASSGGGLAGNDEQFF
v_call: TRBV4-3; d_call: TRBD1; clone_size: once; j_call: TRBJ2-7; cdr3_nt: TGCGCCAGCAGCCCGGGGACAGAGACTTACTACGAGCAGTACTTC; cdr3_aa: CASSPGTETYYEQYF
v_call: TRBV4-3; d_call: .; clone_size: once; j_call: TRBJ1-1; cdr3_nt: TGCGCCAGCAGCCAAGATCCCGGCCGAGGGAACACTGAAGCTTTCTTT; cdr3_aa: CASSQDPGRGNTEAFF
v_call: TRBV30; d_call: .; clone_size: .; j_call: TRBJ2-7; cdr3_nt: TGTGCCTGGACCCCCCCCACGTCCGGCTCCTACGAGCAGTACTTC; cdr3_aa: CAWTPPTSGSYEQYF
v_call: TRBV29-1; d_call: TRBD1; clone_size: .; j_call: TRBJ2-7; cdr3_nt: TGCAGCGTAGCTACAGGGGTCTACGAGCAGTACTTC; cdr3_aa: CSVATGVYEQYF
v_call: TRBV28; d_call: .; clone_size: .; j_call: TRBJ1-4; cdr3_nt: TGTGCCAGCAGTTTCCCGGGTGACTTAGCCAATGAAAAACTGTTTTTT; cdr3_aa: CASSFPGDLANEKLFF
v_call: TRBV28; d_call: .; clone_size: .; j_call: TRBJ1-1; cdr3_nt: TGTGCCAGCAGCCCTCCCAAGAACACTGAAGCTTTCTTT; cdr3_aa: CASSPPKNTEAFF
v_call: TRBV2; d_call: .; clone_size: .; j_call: TRBJ2-7; cdr3_nt: TGTGCCAGAGGGACTCCCCATGCCGACACCTACGAGCAGTACTTC; cdr3_aa: CARGTPHADTYEQYF
v_call: TRBV30; d_call: .; clone_size: .; j_call: TRBJ1-6; cdr3_nt: TGTGCCTGGAGGGAAGGACATAAGAATTCACCCCTCCACTTT; cdr3_aa: CAWREGHKNSPLHF
v_call: TRBV18; d_call: .; clone_size: .; j_call: TRBJ1-1; cdr3_nt: TGTGCCAGCTCACCGGGAGCGCAGTACAACACTGAAGCTTTCTTT; cdr3_aa: CASSPGAQYNTEAFF
v_call: TRBV2; d_call: TRBD1; clone_size: .; j_call: TRBJ1-2; cdr3_nt: TGTGCCAGCAGTGGGACAGGGTATACCTATGGCTACACCTTC; cdr3_aa: CASSGTGYTYGYTF
v_call: TRBV6-4; d_call: TRBD2; clone_size: once; j_call: TRBJ2-1; cdr3_nt: TGTGCCAGCAGTGAGTTTGCGGGAGGGTACAATGAGCAGTTCTTC; cdr3_aa: CASSEFAGGYNEQFF
v_call: TRBV28; d_call: .; clone_size: .; j_call: TRBJ2-1; cdr3_nt: TGTGCCAGCAGTTTAGGGCTAGGCAATGAGCAGTTCTTC; cdr3_aa: CASSLGLGNEQFF
v_call: TRBV4-3; d_call: TRBD2; clone_size: .; j_call: TRBJ2-1; cdr3_nt: TGCGCCAGCAGCCAAGATTTGCCTAGCGGCTCCTACAATGAGCAGTTCTTC; cdr3_aa: CASSQDLPSGSYNEQFF
v_call: TRBV6-6; d_call: TRBD1; clone_size: .; j_call: TRBJ1-3; cdr3_nt: TGTGCCAGCAGTTACTCCCAGGGGGGGAACACCATATATTTT; cdr3_aa: CASSYSQGGNTIYF
v_call: TRBV7-2; d_call: .; clone_size: .; j_call: TRBJ2-1; cdr3_nt: TGTGCCAGCAGCTTAGCGAGCTCCTACAATGAGCAGTTCTTC; cdr3_aa: CASSLASSYNEQFF
v_call: TRBV9; d_call: .; clone_size: .; j_call: TRBJ1-4; cdr3_nt: TGTGCCAGCAGCGTATCGGCCGGGTCCGCAACTAATGAAAAACTGTTTTTT; cdr3_aa: CASSVSAGSATNEKLFF
v_call: TRBV7-2; d_call: .; clone_size: .; j_call: TRBJ2-3; cdr3_nt: TGTGCCAGCAGCCGGGGCGGTAGCACAGATACGCAGTATTTT; cdr3_aa: CASSRGGSTDTQYF
v_call: TRBV27; d_call: .; clone_size: few; j_call: TRBJ2-1; cdr3_nt: TGTGCCAGCAGACGCCCGGGGCTCGCCCTGGAGCAGTTCTTC; cdr3_aa: CASRRPGLALEQFF
v_call: TRBV7-9; d_call: TRBD1; clone_size: .; j_call: TRBJ1-2; cdr3_nt: TGTGCCAGTTGTAAGACAGGGGTAGTTGGCTACACCTTC; cdr3_aa: CASCKTGVVGYTF
v_call: TRBV5-5; d_call: .; clone_size: .; j_call: TRBJ1-4; cdr3_nt: TGTGCCAGCAGCTTGCTCCCCACCGGCGGTGAAAAACTGTTTTTT; cdr3_aa: CASSLLPTGGEKLFF
v_call: TRBV5-1; d_call: TRBD1; clone_size: .; j_call: TRBJ1-2; cdr3_nt: TGCGCCAGCAGCTGGACCTCAGGGGGCGATGGCTACACCTTC; cdr3_aa: CASSWTSGGDGYTF
v_call: TRBV9; d_call: TRBD1; clone_size: .; j_call: TRBJ2-7; cdr3_nt: TGTGCCAGCAGCCCATGGACAGGGGGCTACGAGCAGTACTTC; cdr3_aa: CASSPWTGGYEQYF
v_call: TRBV27; d_call: .; clone_size: .; j_call: TRBJ2-7; cdr3_nt: TGTGCCAGCTTACGGCGGGGTAGCGCCAACTGGGGAAGCTCCTACGAGCAGTACTTC; cdr3_aa: CASLRRGSANWGSSYEQYF
v_call: TRBV4-1; d_call: .; clone_size: .; j_call: TRBJ2-5; cdr3_nt: TGCGCCAGCAGCCAAGAAGGGAGTGGCCCGGGGACCCAGTACTTC; cdr3_aa: CASSQEGSGPGTQYF